The rows below give T cell receptor beta chains drawn from one sample of a study of identical twins. TCRdb analysed the 5' RACE reads with MiXCR anew, one entry per CDR3 protein. The repertoire holds 1.5 million to 2 million distinct CDR3 sequences, with less than 40% as singletons. The source material was cord blood. These receptors were obtained from a newborn girl in good health. The CDR3 runs from the conserved cysteine through the conserved F or W. The order of the fields is J gene, clone size, V gene, D gene, CDR3 DNA, CDR3 protein. D genes are given only for firm matches. Clone size, where shown, is once, few, many, or a class for clones that have expanded.

>TRBJ1-1|.|TRBV3-1|.
TGTGCCAGCAGCCAAGTCGGGGGGGCGAACACTGAAGCTTTCTTT
CASSQVGGANTEAFF
>TRBJ1-2|few|TRBV13|.
TGTGCCAGCAGGTTGGTGGGGGAGCGTCTTAACTATGGCTACACCTTC
CASRLVGERLNYGYTF
>TRBJ2-7|.|TRBV12-3/TRBV12-4|.
TGTGCCAGCAGTTTCTCCGCGTTCAACAATGAGCAGTACTTC
CASSFSAFNNEQYF
>TRBJ2-7|many|TRBV2|TRBD2
TGTGCCAGCAGGGTGACTAGCGGGAGGTCTAGCTCCTACGAGCAGTACTTC
CASRVTSGRSSSYEQYF
>TRBJ2-7|few|TRBV7-2|.
TGTGCCAGCAGCTTAGCGCAGGTCTTTATCAGCTCCTACGAGCAGTACTTC
CASSLAQVFISSYEQYF
>TRBJ2-1|few|TRBV29-1|.
TGCAGCGTTGAAGGGGAGGCGGGCCCTTACAATGAGCAGTTCTTC
CSVEGEAGPYNEQFF
>TRBJ2-1|.|TRBV7-9|TRBD1
TGTGCCAGCAGCCCTATCACAGGGGCCGACGAGCAGTTCTTC
CASSPITGADEQFF
>TRBJ2-1|few|TRBV2|TRBD2
TGTGCCAGCAGGTCTCTAGCGGGAGTGTTGGACAATGAGCAGTTCTTC
CASRSLAGVLDNEQFF
>TRBJ2-7|few|TRBV5-1|TRBD1
TGCGCCAGCAGCGACCCTAACAGGGGAGTTCGGTACGAGCAGTACTTC
CASSDPNRGVRYEQYF
>TRBJ2-7|.|TRBV4-1|TRBD2
TGCGCCAGCGGCCAAGCCCGACTAGCGGGAGTGTACGAGCAGTACTTC
CASGQARLAGVYEQYF
>TRBJ2-7|.|TRBV28|.
TGTGCCAGCAGTTTACCCACAGACCCCTACGAGCAGTACTTC
CASSLPTDPYEQYF